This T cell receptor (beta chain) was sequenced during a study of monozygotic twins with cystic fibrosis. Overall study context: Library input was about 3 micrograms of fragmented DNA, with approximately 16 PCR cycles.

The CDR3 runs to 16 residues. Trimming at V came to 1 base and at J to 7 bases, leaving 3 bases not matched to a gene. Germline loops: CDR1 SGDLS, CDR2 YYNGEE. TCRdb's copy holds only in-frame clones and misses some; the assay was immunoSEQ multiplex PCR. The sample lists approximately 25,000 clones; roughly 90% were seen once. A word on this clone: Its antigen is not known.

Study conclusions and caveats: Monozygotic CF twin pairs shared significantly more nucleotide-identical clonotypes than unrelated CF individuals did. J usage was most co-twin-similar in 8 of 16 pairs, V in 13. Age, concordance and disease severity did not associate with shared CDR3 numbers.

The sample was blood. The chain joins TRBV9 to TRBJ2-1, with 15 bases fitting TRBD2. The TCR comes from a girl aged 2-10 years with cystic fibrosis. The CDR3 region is CASSVSGLAGGNEQFF. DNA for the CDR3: TGTGCCAGCAGCGTAAGCGGACTAGCGGGGGGGAATGAGCAGTTCTTC.